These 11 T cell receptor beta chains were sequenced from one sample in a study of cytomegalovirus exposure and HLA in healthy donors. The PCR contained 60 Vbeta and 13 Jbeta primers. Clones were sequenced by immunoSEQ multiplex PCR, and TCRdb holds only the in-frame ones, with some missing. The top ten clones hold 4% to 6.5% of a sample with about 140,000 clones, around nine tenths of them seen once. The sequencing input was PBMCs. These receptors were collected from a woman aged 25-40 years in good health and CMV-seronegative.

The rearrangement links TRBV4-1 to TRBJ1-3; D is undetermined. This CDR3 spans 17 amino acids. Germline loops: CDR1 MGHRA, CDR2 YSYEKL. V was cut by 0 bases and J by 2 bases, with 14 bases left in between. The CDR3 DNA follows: TGCGCCAGCAGCCAAGATAGCCGACGAGACGCTGGAAACACCATATATTTT. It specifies CASSQDSRRDAGNTIYF.

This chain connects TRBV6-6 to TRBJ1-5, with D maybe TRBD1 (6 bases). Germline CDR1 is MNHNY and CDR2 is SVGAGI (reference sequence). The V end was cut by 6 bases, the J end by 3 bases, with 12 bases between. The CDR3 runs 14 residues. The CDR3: CASSTTGPNQPQHF. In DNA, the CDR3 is TGTGCCAGCAGCACGACAGGCCCCAATCAGCCCCAGCATTTT.

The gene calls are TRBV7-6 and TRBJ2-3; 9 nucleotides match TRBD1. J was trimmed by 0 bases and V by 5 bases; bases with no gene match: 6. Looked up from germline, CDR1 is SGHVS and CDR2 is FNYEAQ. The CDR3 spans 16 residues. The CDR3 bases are TGTGCCAGCAGCCCGGGGACAGGGCAAAGCACAGATACGCAGTATTTT. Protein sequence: CASSPGTGQSTDTQYF.

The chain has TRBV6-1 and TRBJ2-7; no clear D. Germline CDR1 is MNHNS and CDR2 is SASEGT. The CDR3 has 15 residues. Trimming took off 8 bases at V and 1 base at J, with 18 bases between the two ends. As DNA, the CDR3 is TGTGCCAGCCCTCCACCCGATAGATCTTCCTACGAGCAGTACTTC. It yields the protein CASPPPDRSSYEQYF.

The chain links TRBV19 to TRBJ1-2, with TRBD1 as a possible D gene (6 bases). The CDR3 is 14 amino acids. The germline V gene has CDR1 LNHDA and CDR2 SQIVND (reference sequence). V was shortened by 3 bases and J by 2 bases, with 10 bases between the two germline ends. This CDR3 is CASSIWTVNYGYTF. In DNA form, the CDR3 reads TGTGCCAGTAGTATCTGGACAGTAAACTATGGCTACACCTTC. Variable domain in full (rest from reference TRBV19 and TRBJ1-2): DGGITQSPKYLFRKEGQNVTLSCEQNLNHDAMYWYRQDPGQGLRLIYYSQIVNDFQKGDIAEGYSVSREKKESFPLTVTSAQKNPTAFYLCASSIWTVNYGYTFGSGTRLTVV.

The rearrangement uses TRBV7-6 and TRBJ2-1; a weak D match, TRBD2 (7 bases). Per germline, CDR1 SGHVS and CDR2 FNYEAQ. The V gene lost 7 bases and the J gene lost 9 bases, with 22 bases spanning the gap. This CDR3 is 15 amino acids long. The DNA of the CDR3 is TGTGCCAGCAAAGCGGGACATCGGGGGATTGGTGAGCAGTTCTTC. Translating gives CASKAGHRGIGEQFF.

CDR3 loop: CASSMGQGNYEQYF. The DNA of the CDR3 is TGTGCCAGCAGTATGGGACAGGGGAACTACGAGCAGTACTTC. The chain carries TRBV9 and TRBJ2-7; 10 nucleotides line up with TRBD1. The CDR3 loop spans 14 amino acids. The germline V gene encodes CDR1 SGDLS and CDR2 YYNGEE. V shed 5 bases and J 3 bases; nucleotides not matched to a gene: 5.

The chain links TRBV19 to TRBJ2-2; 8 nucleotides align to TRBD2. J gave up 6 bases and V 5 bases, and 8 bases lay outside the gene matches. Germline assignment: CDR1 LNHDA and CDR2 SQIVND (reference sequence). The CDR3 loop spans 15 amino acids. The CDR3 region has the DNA TGTGCCAGTAGTTCCCTCGCGGGAGGTGCCGGGGAGCTGTTTTTT. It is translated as CASSSLAGGAGELFF.

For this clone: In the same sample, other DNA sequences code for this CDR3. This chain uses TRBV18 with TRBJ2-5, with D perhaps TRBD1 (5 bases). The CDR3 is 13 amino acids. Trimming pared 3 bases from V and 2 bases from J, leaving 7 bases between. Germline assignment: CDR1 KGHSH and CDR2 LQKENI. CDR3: CASSPDRQETQYF. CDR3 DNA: TGTGCCAGCTCACCTGACAGACAAGAGACCCAGTACTTC.

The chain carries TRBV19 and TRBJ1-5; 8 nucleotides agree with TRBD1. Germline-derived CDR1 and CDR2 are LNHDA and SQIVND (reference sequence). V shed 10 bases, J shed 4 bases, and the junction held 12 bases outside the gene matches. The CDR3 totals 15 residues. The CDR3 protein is CATGGRGRFNQPQHF. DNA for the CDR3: TGTGCCACGGGGGGCAGGGGGCGTTTTAATCAGCCCCAGCATTTT.

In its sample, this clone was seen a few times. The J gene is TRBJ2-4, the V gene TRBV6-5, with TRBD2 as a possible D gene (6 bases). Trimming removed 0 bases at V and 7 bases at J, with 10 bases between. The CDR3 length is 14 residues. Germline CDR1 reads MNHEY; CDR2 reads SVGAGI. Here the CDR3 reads CASSYSAGRNIQYF. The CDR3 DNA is TGTGCCAGCAGTTACTCCGCAGGGAGGAACATTCAGTACTTC.